The T cell receptor (beta chain) under discussion was sequenced for a study of molecular identifiers for immune sequencing clone quantification (dated by TCRdb to the late 2010s). For context, the study as a whole: For a replicate experiment, the RNA from either 20,000 or 100,000 naive CD8 T cells was divided into five aliquots, and four of those aliquots went on to sequencing. This methods study benchmarked molecular-identifier clustering-based TCR repertoire sequencing (MIDCIRS) and TCR RNA copy counting, using CD8 T cells to do so. Points the paper makes about the study in general: The naive libraries included spiked-in Jurkat TCR RNA (about 11 copies' worth), and this RNA is not part of the donor repertoire. When barcode sub-clustering was left out, chimeric consensus sequences inflated TCR diversity, with chimeras reaching as high as 47%. Highly expanded clone sizes could be underestimated if identical TCR molecules share a barcode. In CMV-specific effector cells, clones with more than 20 RNA copies contained over 98% of molecules, whereas in naive cells such clones contained under 1% of molecules. Spiked-in Jurkat TCR RNA equivalent to a single cell was reported to be detectable even among approximately 1 million naive CD8 T cells. Modeling indicated around 3 TCR RNA copies recovered per cell, compared with about ten by digital PCR, which implies a capture efficiency of 25% to 35%.

The germline V gene encodes CDR1 ENHRY and CDR2 SYGVKD. CDR3 length: 17 amino acids, cysteine to phenylalanine. Just CDR3 DNA is preserved here, 51 bases in frame from base 1. Libraries of naive CD8 T cells were generated from around 20,000 to 1,000,000 sorted cells, with 10%, 30% or 50% of the purified RNA used. Naive CD8 T cells were FACS-sorted as CD8+CD4-CCR7+CD45RA+ on a BD FACSAria II into RLT Plus buffer. Approximately eleven TCR copies' worth of Jurkat RNA were spiked into roughly 19,000-1,000,000 naive CD8 T cell samples to test detection sensitivity. CD8 T cells were enriched using RosetteSep CD8+ T Cell Enrichment Cocktail and Ficoll-Paque, and the enriched cells then underwent ACK red cell lysis. Comment on this clonotype: The antigen this receptor binds is unknown. Since a much larger clone is just one base distant, this may be a read error.

Library preparation was by PCR. TCRdb records Illumina HiSeq 4000 as the sequencer. Bulk TCR libraries were made following a previously described method, with the TCR primers given in Table S5. The Qiagen AllPrep DNA/RNA kit was used to purify total RNA. Before any analysis, reads coming from multiple sequencing runs of the same library were combined into one pool. Per the original workflow: Reads were retained only if an exact TCR constant sequence was present, and the retained reads were trimmed to 150 nt and grouped according to their 12-nt molecular barcodes. Reads within each barcode group were sub-clustered using a 15% Levenshtein threshold, and quality-weighted consensus sequences were constructed for each RNA molecule. Non-functional sequences were discarded, and so were lower-count sequences lying one edit away from another sequence. Barcode sub-clusters with fewer than 20% of the maximum read count were removed, based on fitting two negative binomial distributions. TCRdb trimmed public reads at Q25 via fastp, called clones via MiXCR and kept in-frame beta chains. Every distinct CDR3 protein forms one entry, paired with its most common genes and DNA. TCRdb, rather than the study authors, made the V and J calls. The sample contains 70,000 to 95,000 distinct CDR3 sequences, over 15% of them found a single time. The biggest ten clones account for about 0.85% of the sample.

The chain joins TRBV10-3 to TRBJ2-7, and TRBD1 matches 12 of the central bases. The receptor's source is a human donor in good health. Some libraries in this study had Jurkat cell RNA spiked in. The sample consisted of naive CD8+ T cells from blood, with Jurkat cell RNA spiked in. Interpreted using the paper, the cell subset or site label stands for: FACS-sorted CD8+CD4-CCR7+CD45RA+ naive T cells. The CDR3 reads as follows: CTISPGQGAGDSYEQYF. In nucleotides, the sequence is TGTACCATCAGTCCGGGACAGGGGGCGGGAGACTCTTACGAGCAGTACTTC.